The TCR delta chain under discussion was sequenced for a study of Vδ1+ human thymocytes. This clone came up a few times. The antigen is undetermined. Trimming at V came to 2 bases and at J to 0 bases, leaving 20 bases not matched to a gene. Per germline, CDR1 TSWWSYY and CDR2 QGS. There are 21 residues in the CDR3. Findings of the study overall: Highly polyclonal TRG and TRD repertoires with Gaussian CDR3 length distributions appeared in thymus.

RNA was extracted from the cells and then reverse transcribed. Pooled V-gene forward primers with one constant-region reverse primer generated the CDR3 amplicons by multiplex PCR. TCRdb re-called the multiplex PCR reads using CATT. The top ten clones hold roughly 0.25% of a sample with roughly 76,000 delta-chain clones, around 32% of them seen once. The sequencing input was Vdelta1+ gamma-delta thymocytes from the thymus. Subset specified: FACS-sorted CD3+ TCRalphabeta- TCRVdelta1+ TCRVdelta2- thymocytes. This receptor was taken from a boy younger than two who had congenital heart surgery. This chain links TRDV1 with TRDJ1; TRDD3 agrees at 8 bases. The CDR3 sequence: CALGEYMGSTGDTPYTDKLIF. The CDR3 DNA is TGTGCTCTTGGGGAATATATGGGTTCGACAGGGGATACTCCGTACACCGATAAACTCATCTTT.